This passage covers 32 T cell receptor beta chains from one sample sequenced in a study of cytomegalovirus exposure and HLA in healthy donors. PCR involved 60 Vbeta and 13 Jbeta primers. Profiling relied on immunoSEQ multiplex PCR, and the TCRdb table lists in-frame clones only, not all of them. Here the sample spans around 200,000 clones, 85% to 90% being singletons. Sequencing used PBMCs. These receptors were collected from a young woman in good health and CMV-seronegative.

This chain links TRBV18 with TRBJ1-2, with D tentatively TRBD1 (5 bases). The CDR3 length is 13 residues. Germline CDR1 reads KGHSH; CDR2 reads LQKENI. Trimming pared 0 bases from V and 4 bases from J, leaving 6 bases between. The CDR3 bases are TGTGCCAGCTCACCACCCGGGGGCTATGGCTACACCTTC. Translated: CASSPPGGYGYTF.

This chain joins TRBV4-3 and TRBJ2-5; 8 nucleotides agree with TRBD2. The J call is doubtful: the DNA matches TRBJ2-7 better. CDR3 length: 16 amino acids. Germline V lookup: CDR1 LGHNA, CDR2 YSLEER. The CDR3 region is CASSQVTLGLAHEQYF. The CDR3 DNA follows: TGCGCCAGCAGCCAAGTGACACTAGGACTAGCTCACGAGCAGTACTTC.

This chain connects TRBV2 to TRBJ2-3, with D possibly TRBD1 on 5 matching bases. The CDR3 covers 11 residues. Germline loops: CDR1 SNHLY, CDR2 FYNNEI. Trimming took off 3 bases at V and 9 bases at J, with 7 bases between the two ends. The CDR3 region is CASSDQGTQYF. CDR3 nucleotides: TGTGCCAGCAGTGATCAGGGCACGCAGTATTTT.

The chain uses TRBV30 and TRBJ1-5; D not resolved. Germline loops: CDR1 GTSNPN, CDR2 SVGIG (reference sequence). CDR3 length: 19 residues. The germline V and J ends were trimmed by 2 bases and 0 bases, with 23 bases remaining between them. This CDR3 reads CAWSTSQIGGRYSNQPQHF. The CDR3 bases are TGTGCCTGGAGTACCTCCCAGATTGGAGGCCGGTATAGCAATCAGCCCCAGCATTTT. The complete variable domain, with remaining parts taken from reference TRBV30 and TRBJ1-5, reads SQTIHQWPATLVQPVGSPLSLECTVEGTSNPNLYWYRQAAGRGLQLLFYSVGIGQISSEVPQNLSASRPQDRQFILSSKKLLLSDSGFYLCAWSTSQIGGRYSNQPQHFGDGTRLSIL.

This clone was counted between two and nine times. The chain links TRBV11-2 to TRBJ2-5; perhaps TRBD1 as D (5 bases). The germline V gene has CDR1 SGHAT and CDR2 FQNNGV. V gave up 6 bases and J gave up 2 bases, with 16 bases separating them. The CDR3 covers 15 residues. The CDR3 DNA reads as TGTGCCAGCAGGCCTCAGGGATCGTCACAAGAGACCCAGTACTTC. Translation: CASRPQGSSQETQYF.

The chain uses TRBV7-2 and TRBJ2-3; 8 positions agree with TRBD2. Per germline, CDR1 SGHTA and CDR2 FQGNSA. Germline trimming cut 0 bases from V and 8 bases from J; bases unmatched to any gene: 4. CDR3 length: 14 amino acids. CDR3 bases: TGTGCCAGCAGCTTAGCGGCGGGGGGCGGTACGCAGTATTTT. Translating it yields CASSLAAGGGTQYF. Supplemented by reference TRBV7-2 and TRBJ2-3, the full variable domain reads GAGVSQSPSNKVTEKGKDVELRCDPISGHTALYWYRQSLGQGLEFLIYFQGNSAPDKSGLPSDRFSAERTGGSVSTLTIQRTQQEDSAVYLCASSLAAGGGTQYFGPGTRLTVL.

The chain combines TRBV28 with TRBJ1-2; unclear D gene. This CDR3 spans 14 amino acids. Per germline, CDR1 MDHEN and CDR2 SYDVKM. Trimming stripped 1 base from V and 4 bases from J, with 10 bases between. In DNA form, the CDR3 reads TGTGCCAGCAGTTTATATTTGGGCAGCTATGGCTACACCTTC. This translates into CASSLYLGSYGYTF.

V is TRBV11-2 and J is TRBJ1-1; D is undetermined. Deletions cut 6 bases from V and 0 bases from J, with 11 bases between. This CDR3 comprises 14 residues. Germline V lookup: CDR1 SGHAT, CDR2 FQNNGV. The CDR3 DNA reads as TGTGCCAGCAGTTCCCAGTTCTTGAACACTGAAGCTTTCTTT. Amino acid sequence: CASSSQFLNTEAFF.

V and J are TRBV5-1 and TRBJ1-2; the D is unclear. The germline V gene has CDR1 SGHRS and CDR2 YFSETQ. CDR3 length: 14 amino acids. Trimming pared 4 bases from V and 4 bases from J, leaving 14 bases between. The CDR3 DNA sequence: TGCGCCAGCAGCCCTAGACTGGTTGCCTATGGCTACACCTTC. Residues: CASSPRLVAYGYTF.

The V and J genes are TRBV5-1 and TRBJ2-7; no clear D gene. V gave up 0 bases and J gave up 1 base, with 8 bases separating them. In germline, CDR1 is SGHRS, CDR2 YFSETQ. This CDR3 region has 14 residues. Written as DNA, the CDR3 is TGCGCCAGCAGCTTGGGATCGGTTTCCTACGAGCAGTACTTC. It encodes CASSLGSVSYEQYF.

This rearrangement joins TRBV5-1 to TRBJ2-3; D might be TRBD1 (5 bases). V gave up 4 bases and J gave up 6 bases, with 9 bases separating them. Germline V gene data show CDR1 as SGHRS and CDR2 as YFSETQ. The CDR3 is 12 amino acids. CDR3 residues: CASSIDSDTQYF. As DNA, the CDR3 is TGCGCCAGCAGCATAGACAGTGATACGCAGTATTTT.

This clone was seen just once. The chain links TRBV6-1 to TRBJ2-3, with TRBD2 matching 11 bases. Looked up from germline, CDR1 is MNHNS and CDR2 is SASEGT. V was pared by 4 bases and J by 8 bases, with 5 bases of the junction left unmatched. The CDR3 consists of 14 residues. The DNA of the CDR3 is TGTGCCAGCAGTGGTACTAGCGGGAGTGGTACGCAGTATTTT. Its protein is CASSGTSGSGTQYF.

The chain has TRBV2 and TRBJ2-5; the D is unclear. The germline CDR1 and CDR2 sequences are SNHLY and FYNNEI. The CDR3 loop spans 12 amino acids. V lost 4 bases, J lost 5 bases, and 8 bases lay in between. The CDR3 DNA reads as TGTGCCAGCAGTGGGCCCATGGAGACCCAGTACTTC. Translating gives CASSGPMETQYF.

The V and J genes are TRBV5-1 and TRBJ2-5, with D possibly being TRBD2 (5 bases). This CDR3 has 15 amino acids. Trimming took off 4 bases at V and 5 bases at J, with 18 bases between the two ends. Per germline, CDR1 SGHRS and CDR2 YFSETQ. For the CDR3, the DNA is TGCGCCAGCAGCGACCAGGACCCCGGCGGGGAGACCCAGTACTTC. It translates to CASSDQDPGGETQYF.

DNA of the CDR3: TGTGCCAGGGGAGGGACGGAGGGGTCTAACTATGGCTACACCTTC. As protein: CARGGTEGSNYGYTF. V and J are TRBV2 and TRBJ1-2; perhaps TRBD1 as D (5 bases). From germline, CDR1 is SNHLY and CDR2 FYNNEI. This CDR3 is built from 15 residues. Trimming stripped 9 bases from V and 0 bases from J, with 17 bases between.

This clone showed up just a few times. This chain joins TRBV11-2 and TRBJ2-7; perhaps TRBD1 as D (5 bases). Trimming cost V 5 bases and J 4 bases, with 12 bases left between them. This CDR3 is built from 13 residues. From germline, CDR1 is SGHAT and CDR2 FQNNGV. Written as DNA, the CDR3 is TGTGCCAGCAGCCTACAGGTAACTTACGAGCAGTACTTC. This gives the protein CASSLQVTYEQYF. Together with reference TRBV11-2 and TRBJ2-7, the CDR3 gives the full variable domain: EAGVAQSPRYKIIEKRQSVAFWCNPISGHATLYWYQQILGQGPKLLIQFQNNGVVDDSQLPKDRFSAERLKGVDSTLKIQPAKLEDSAVYLCASSLQVTYEQYFGPGTRLTVT.

This clone came up once. This chain joins TRBV27 and TRBJ2-3; 8 positions agree with TRBD1. The germline V gene encodes CDR1 MNHEY and CDR2 SMNVEV (reference sequence). This CDR3 comprises 15 residues. The V and J ends lost 5 bases and 6 bases, in that order; junction bases with no gene match: 10. CDR3: CASSGQGRRVDTQYF. In DNA form, the CDR3 reads TGTGCCAGCAGTGGACAGGGCCGTAGGGTCGATACGCAGTATTTT.

The gene calls are TRBV7-2 and TRBJ2-7; a possible D gene is TRBD2 (6 bases). Germline V gene data show CDR1 as SGHTA and CDR2 as FQGNSA. CDR3 length equals 14 residues. Trimming left V 5 bases short and J 4 bases short, with 15 bases between. The chain's CDR3 is CASSTGDWLYEQYF. The CDR3 nucleotides are TGTGCCAGCAGCACGGGGGACTGGCTGTACGAGCAGTACTTC.

In regard to this clone: One end of the junction fails to match germline, which may point to a read error. The rearrangement uses TRBV7-9 and TRBJ2-7, with 12 bases lining up with TRBD2. Germline V gives CDR1 SEHNR, CDR2 FQNEAQ (reference sequence). CDR3 length equals 16 residues. CDR3 coding DNA: TGTTCCAGCAGCTTAACTAGCGGGGGGCCCTCCTACGAGCAGTACTTC. It specifies CSSSLTSGGPSYEQYF.

The rearrangement joins TRBV7-2 to TRBJ2-2, with a possible D match to TRBD2 (5 bases). Germline-derived CDR1 and CDR2 are SGHTA and FQGNSA. The CDR3 spans 14 residues. Trimming cost V 4 bases and J 0 bases, with 6 bases left between them. The CDR3 here is CASSSGANTGELFF. DNA for the CDR3: TGTGCCAGCAGCTCCGGGGCGAACACCGGGGAGCTGTTTTTT.

The chain joins TRBV7-8 to TRBJ1-1; TRBD1 is a possible D gene (6 bases). Germline lookup yields CDR1 SGHVS and CDR2 FQNEAQ. V was shortened by 5 bases and J by 0 bases, with 10 bases between the two germline ends. This CDR3 spans 14 amino acids. In DNA, the CDR3 is TGTGCCAGCAGCACGGGACATATGAACACTGAAGCTTTCTTT. Its translation is CASSTGHMNTEAFF.

The chain recombines TRBV19 with TRBJ1-1; D not resolved. The CDR3 loop spans 12 amino acids. Looked up from germline, CDR1 is LNHDA and CDR2 is SQIVND (reference sequence). Deletions cut 3 bases from V and 10 bases from J, with 12 bases between. DNA of the CDR3: TGTGCCAGTAGTATTTCCGGGCGGGGAGCTTTCTTT. Translated, it gives CASSISGRGAFF.

V usage is TRBV5-1 and J usage is TRBJ2-3; 10 positions agree with TRBD1. Germline V gene sequence: CDR1 SGHRS, CDR2 YFSETQ. The junction had 20 bases not matched to a gene; V was cut back by 5 bases and J by 5 bases. The CDR3 is 19 residues long. CDR3 residues: CASSIPTHKTGGLRDTQYF. The DNA of the CDR3 is TGCGCCAGCAGTATCCCCACACATAAGACAGGGGGCCTACGAGATACGCAGTATTTT.

This clone was seen only once. V is TRBV19 and J is TRBJ2-3, with unresolved D. Germline CDR1 and CDR2: LNHDA and SQIVND (reference sequence). Trimming removed 2 bases at V and 4 bases at J, with 4 bases between. This CDR3 is 12 amino acids long. CDR3 sequence (DNA): TGTGCCAGTAGTATAACAGCAGATACGCAGTATTTT. This gives the protein CASSITADTQYF.

This chain links TRBV4-3 with TRBJ1-1, with D perhaps TRBD1 (6 bases). The ends were cut back, 4 bases at V and 1 base at J, with 10 bases in the middle. This CDR3 contains 14 residues. Germline-derived CDR1 and CDR2 are LGHNA and YSLEER. The CDR3 spells CASSLLQGNTEAFF. The CDR3 bases are TGCGCCAGCAGCCTACTACAGGGGAACACTGAAGCTTTCTTT.

The chain recombines TRBV27 with TRBJ2-6; D call uncertain. The ends were cut back, 1 base at V and 10 bases at J, with 14 bases in the middle. Germline V gene sequence: CDR1 MNHEY, CDR2 SMNVEV (reference sequence). CDR3 length: 15 amino acids. The DNA for the CDR3 is TGTGCCAGCAGTTTATTATACACAAAATGGAACGTCCTGACTTTC. Translated, it gives CASSLLYTKWNVLTF.

The rearrangement links TRBV2 to TRBJ1-5, with 9 bases lining up with TRBD1. Per germline, CDR1 SNHLY and CDR2 FYNNEI. The CDR3 sequence is 17 residues long. V lost 4 bases and J lost 0; bases outside the gene matches: 7. The CDR3 coding sequence is TGTGCCAGCAGTGTAGTCCGGGACAGGGTTAGCAATCAGCCCCAGCATTTT. As protein: CASSVVRDRVSNQPQHF.

The V call is TRBV7-2, the J call TRBJ2-1; 14 positions match TRBD2. Per germline, CDR1 SGHTA and CDR2 FQGNSA. CDR3 length: 15 amino acids. J was trimmed by 11 bases and V by 0 bases; bases with no gene match: 3. CDR3 in DNA: TGTGCCAGCAGCTTAGCTGGGACTAGCGGGGGCCAGCAGTTCTTC. This sequence encodes CASSLAGTSGGQQFF.

The rearrangement links TRBV4-2 to TRBJ2-7, with TRBD1 identical over 9 bases. The germline V gene has CDR1 LGHNA and CDR2 YNFKEQ. V dropped 1 base and J dropped 2; count of bases not matched to a gene: 0. The length of the CDR3 is 14 residues. The CDR3 spells CASSQGDRAYEQYF. The CDR3 DNA reads as TGTGCCAGCAGCCAAGGGGACAGGGCCTACGAGCAGTACTTC.

The genes are TRBV6-5 and TRBJ2-1; tentative D call: TRBD1 (5 bases). The V and J ends lost 0 bases and 7 bases respectively, with 16 bases between them. Germline-derived CDR1 and CDR2 are MNHEY and SVGAGI. CDR3 length: 16 residues. The CDR3 nucleotides are TGTGCCAGCAGTTACTCGGCAGGGTCGGTAACAAATGAGCAGTTCTTC. This codes for CASSYSAGSVTNEQFF.

This clone showed up just a few times. The V gene is TRBV15, the J gene TRBJ2-5; 7 bases are shared with TRBD2. CDR3 length: 15 amino acids. V trimming: 2 bases; J trimming: 1 base; junction bases outside the gene matches: 4. Germline CDR1 and CDR2: LNHNV and YYDKDF (reference sequence). This CDR3 is CATSRNRLAQETQYF. The CDR3 DNA reads as TGTGCCACCAGCAGAAACCGACTAGCCCAAGAGACCCAGTACTTC.

CDR3 loop: CSAGTPGELFF. The CDR3 coding sequence is TGCAGTGCTGGCACACCCGGGGAGCTGTTTTTT. The chain carries TRBV20-1 and TRBJ2-2; D gene uncertain. Germline V gene sequence: CDR1 DFQATT, CDR2 SNEGSKA (reference sequence). Trimming left V 5 bases short and J 6 bases short, with 7 bases between. The CDR3 consists of 11 residues.